Below, 18 T cell receptor beta chains from the same sample are listed, as sequenced in a study of T cells in Graves' hyperthyroidism and ophthalmopathy. RNA transcripts yielded amplified TCR beta CDR3 regions. A first-round RT-PCR of the TCR CDR3 used the HTBI primer set. TCRdb passed the multiplex PCR reads through MiXCR, listing each CDR3 protein once. The data contain approximately 600,000 distinct CDR3 sequences, about 14% of them singletons. Input material: blood. Receptor source: a woman between 18 and 29 years old with Graves' ophthalmopathy.

Many counts were recorded for this clonotype. The chain has TRBV2 and TRBJ2-7; no reliable D call. This CDR3 is built from 14 residues. V lost 2 bases and J lost 9, with 17 bases in between. CDR1 and CDR2 (germline): SNHLY, FYNNEI. The CDR3 is CASSERAVAEWQYF. CDR3 DNA sequence: TGTGCCAGCAGTGAAAGGGCAGTAGCTGAGTGGCAGTACTTC.

This clonotype was counted ten times or more. V and J are TRBV6-1 and TRBJ2-2; D gene unclear. Trimming pared 6 bases from V and 1 base from J, leaving 9 bases between. The CDR3 length is 14 residues. Germline V CDR1 and CDR2: MNHNS, SASEGT. The CDR3 is CASSNPQNTGELFF. CDR3 nucleotide sequence: TGTGCCAGCAGCAACCCTCAGAACACCGGGGAGCTGTTTTTT.

Only a few counts were recorded for this clonotype. This sequence joins TRBV19 and TRBJ1-5; no definite D call. The CDR3 spans 13 residues. Germline V gives CDR1 LNHDA, CDR2 SQIVND (reference sequence). V dropped 5 bases and J dropped 6 bases, with 11 bases sitting between them. In nucleotides, the CDR3 is TGTGCCAGTAGTGGAGGGATCGGTCAGCCCCAGCATTTT. It encodes CASSGGIGQPQHF.

There are a few counts of this clonotype. J is TRBJ2-2 and V is TRBV27; D remains ambiguous. Germline values: CDR1 MNHEY, CDR2 SMNVEV (reference sequence). The CDR3 contains 13 residues. V was shortened by 1 base and J by 6 bases, with 6 bases between the two germline ends. CDR3 region: CASSLLFSGELFF. CDR3 in DNA: TGTGCCAGCAGTTTATTATTCTCCGGGGAGCTGTTTTTT.

This clonotype occurred many times. The chain couples TRBV2 to TRBJ2-7; 7 bases match TRBD1. Germline V gene sequence: CDR1 SNHLY, CDR2 FYNNEI. Trimming at V came to 7 bases and at J to 3 bases, leaving 18 bases not matched to a gene. The CDR3 length is 17 residues. CDR3 sequence: CASMGQTHPPAFYEQYF. CDR3 nucleotide sequence: TGTGCCAGCATGGGACAGACCCACCCACCTGCATTCTACGAGCAGTACTTC.

At least ten counts were recorded for this clonotype. The chain joins TRBV3-1 to TRBJ2-5, with D perhaps assigned TRBD1 or TRBD2 (5 bases each). There are 15 residues in the CDR3. Per germline, CDR1 LGHDT and CDR2 YNNKEL (reference sequence). Trimming cost V 0 bases and J 4 bases, with 12 bases left between them. The CDR3 DNA is TGTGCCAGCAGCCAAGACGGGGCAGGGAGAGAGACCCAGTACTTC. Protein product: CASSQDGAGRETQYF.

This clonotype was observed a few times. This rearrangement joins TRBV4-2 to TRBJ2-7; 7 bases agree with TRBD2. The CDR3 consists of 15 residues. CDR1 is LGHNA and CDR2 is YNFKEQ in the germline V gene. Germline trimming cut 4 bases from V and 0 bases from J; bases unmatched to any gene: 6. The CDR3 DNA sequence: TGTGCCAGCAGCCGTAGACTAGCAAACTCCTACGAGCAGTACTTC. Translating gives CASSRRLANSYEQYF.

This clonotype has just a few counts. This chain uses TRBV7-2 with TRBJ2-5; 8 bases align to TRBD2. The germline CDR1 and CDR2 sequences are SGHTA and FQGNSA. The CDR3 runs 15 residues. The V gene end was trimmed by 1 base and the J gene end by 5 bases; junction bases not matched to a gene: 6. This CDR3 is CASSLVSGSDETQYF. Written as DNA, the CDR3 is TGTGCCAGCAGCTTAGTCAGCGGGAGTGACGAGACCCAGTACTTC.

This clonotype was counted many times. J is TRBJ2-2 and V is TRBV4-2; D is possibly TRBD2 (5 bases). V was pared by 5 bases and J by 5 bases, with 12 bases between. Germline V gene sequence: CDR1 LGHNA, CDR2 YNFKEQ. There are 14 residues in the CDR3. CDR3 coding DNA: TGTGCCAGCAGCGCCGGGATGGGGACCGGGGAGCTGTTTTTT. Protein product: CASSAGMGTGELFF.

The chain uses TRBV29-1 and TRBJ2-5, with D possibly TRBD1 on 6 matching bases. This CDR3 contains 15 residues. Germline-derived CDR1 and CDR2 are SQVTM and ANQGSEA. V was shortened by 2 bases and J by 5 bases, with 18 bases between the two germline ends. The CDR3 coding sequence is TGCAGCGTTGAAAAGGCGGCAGGGGCGCAGGAGACCCAGTACTTC. It specifies CSVEKAAGAQETQYF.

Concerning this clonotype: A much larger clonotype is one base distant, so this may be a read error. The chain combines TRBV20-1 with TRBJ2-1; 7 bases fit TRBD2. V lost 1 base and J lost 0; bases outside the gene matches: 9. Germline values: CDR1 DFQATT, CDR2 SNEGSKA (reference sequence). There are 17 residues in the CDR3. The CDR3 DNA sequence: TGCAGTGCTAGAGGGCTAGCGGTCTTAGGCTCCTACAATGAGCAGTTCTTC. Its translation: CSARGLAVLGSYNEQFF.

This chain connects TRBV19 to TRBJ2-7; D perhaps matches TRBD1 (7 bases). This CDR3 region has 13 residues. The germline gives CDR1 LNHDA, CDR2 SQIVND (reference sequence). V lost 6 bases and J lost 5, with 14 bases in between. The chain's CDR3 is CASSGTAGNEQYF. In nucleotides, the CDR3 is TGTGCCAGTAGCGGGACAGCGGGTAACGAGCAGTACTTC.

Ten or more counts support this clonotype. The gene calls are TRBV18 and TRBJ2-5; D might be TRBD1 (7 bases). CDR3 length: 14 residues. The ends were cut back, 1 base at V and 5 bases at J, with 11 bases in the middle. Germline lookup yields CDR1 KGHSH and CDR2 LQKENI. The CDR3 sequence: CASSPRGDSETQYF. Here the CDR3 DNA reads TGTGCCAGCTCACCACGGGGGGACAGTGAGACCCAGTACTTC.

This clonotype was seen a few times. This chain connects TRBV4-3 to TRBJ2-5; D is unclear. The CDR3 has 15 residues. Trimming removed 0 bases from V and 2 bases from J, with 10 bases in between. CDR1 and CDR2 (germline): LGHNA, YSLEER. In DNA form, the CDR3 reads TGCGCCAGCAGCCAAGACCATTGGGCGCAAGAGACCCAGTACTTC. Translating it yields CASSQDHWAQETQYF.

This clonotype was counted a few times. V usage is TRBV28 and J usage is TRBJ2-5; 11 bases are a match to TRBD2. V was clipped by 5 bases and J by 3 bases; unmatched bases: 14. Per germline, CDR1 MDHEN and CDR2 SYDVKM. The CDR3 is 18 amino acids. The CDR3 loop is CASSLTGTSGIAEETQYF. In DNA, the CDR3 is TGTGCCAGCAGTCTGACCGGGACTAGCGGAATAGCGGAAGAGACCCAGTACTTC.

In its sample, this clonotype was seen many times. The chain uses TRBV7-8 and TRBJ2-1; a weak D match, TRBD2 (6 bases). Germline loops: CDR1 SGHVS, CDR2 FQNEAQ. Trimming cost V 5 bases and J 0 bases, with 14 bases left between them. The CDR3 is 16 residues long. CDR3 loop: CASSPRRDPSYNEQFF. CDR3 nucleotide sequence: TGTGCCAGCAGCCCCAGGCGGGACCCCTCCTACAATGAGCAGTTCTTC.

This clonotype showed up just a few times. The chain recombines TRBV28 with TRBJ2-3; 7 bases are shared with TRBD2. This CDR3 comprises 13 residues. The V segment lost 5 bases and the J segment 6 bases; nucleotides outside the gene matches: 5. Germline CDR1 and CDR2: MDHEN and SYDVKM. The chain's CDR3 is CASSARERDTQYF. CDR3 sequence (DNA): TGTGCCAGCAGTGCGCGGGAGAGGGATACGCAGTATTTT.

This clonotype was seen ten or more times. V and J are TRBV5-1 and TRBJ1-4; D not resolved. From germline, CDR1 is SGHRS and CDR2 YFSETQ. This CDR3 has 15 residues. Trimming shortened V by 4 bases and J by 5 bases, and 15 bases separated the two germline ends. For the CDR3, the DNA is TGCGCCAGCAGCAGAGAAACTGGGAGGAATGAAAAACTGTTTTTT. It yields the protein CASSRETGRNEKLFF.